What follows is one TCR beta chain and its context. The target of this receptor is not known. Per-nucleotide qualities are absent, and no much larger clonotype sits a single base away. This entry comes from a study of identifying expanded T cells in peripheral blood (dated 2019 in TCRdb). Notes on the research overall: Technical replicates were generated by sequencing separate aliquots of the same genomic DNA pool, with four replicates compared pairwise.

No immune events, such as infections, were documented for the healthy donors during the collection period. Healthy-donor blood repertoires served as a training cohort to calibrate time-dependent variance in a beta-binomial model of T-cell clone differential abundance. The training cohort included around ten healthy donors, of whom 3 were female and 7 were male. Donor ages ranged from about 25 to 70 years, with an average of roughly 47 years. Whole blood was collected from each healthy donor at three time points spaced approximately 2 weeks apart and obtained from a commercial supplier. Genomic DNA was extracted from unsorted whole blood for immunosequencing. CDR1 LNHDA and CDR2 SQIVND are derived from the germline V gene (reference sequence). CDR3 length: 14 amino acids, cysteine to phenylalanine. CDR3 DNA only is kept here, 42 bases in frame from base 1. V is pruned by 6 bases and J by 1 base, leaving 3 bases of the junction without a gene match.

The immunoSEQ Assay, which uses bias-controlled multiplex PCR amplification of genomic DNA, was used to profile TCRbeta CDR3 regions. The authors processed their data as follows. To quantify the absolute abundance of each unique TCRbeta CDR3 region, the sequences were collapsed and filtered. Differential abundance was tested with a binomial (Fisher-equivalent) model and with a beta-binomial model adding time-dependent variance fitted from healthy donors. Any clone with fewer than 5 combined templates was excluded, and a clone was called differentially abundant if its Benjamini-Hochberg FDR was below 0.01. Beta-binomial variance was modeled as a function of total template count across the two samples using the form v = (b*log(k)+a)^2. Held by TCRdb, this immuneACCESS table contains in-frame sequences only and omits some clones. Under half of the omission traces to an unresolved V gene where checked; the cause of the rest is unknown. V, J and clone size are taken as reported in that table, and D and trimming were inferred from the DNA itself. The sample table holds some 120,000 clones, of which over 65% were seen once. The top ten hold 2.5% to 3.5% of the sample.

The full study reports these points: Between technical replicates the binomial model flagged roughly 1.1 differentially abundant clones, whereas over about two weeks the binomial model flagged about 15 and over roughly 4 weeks approximately 20. Across all healthy donors, variance in clone template counts between approximately 2-week samples was found to increase significantly with total template count. The beta-binomial model significantly reduced the number of clones called differentially abundant and the false-positive rate across all healthy-donor time intervals. It was expected by the authors that biological variance in healthy repertoires might increase further over much longer intervals, such as months to years.

The V and J genes are TRBV19 and TRBJ2-3, with 8 middle bases fitting TRBD1. The specimen was blood. The clonotype originates from a person aged 18 to 75 in good health. The base sequence is TGTGCCAGTAGCTCGGGACAGGGCACAGATACGCAGTATTTT. The translation is CASSSGQGTDTQYF.